These 3 T cell receptor beta chains came from one sample sequenced in a study of tissue T cells after allogeneic stem cell transplantation (dated 2022 in TCRdb). The library was built by means of the immunoSEQ multiplex PCR assay. In its TCRdb copy, this immuneACCESS table keeps in-frame sequences only and misses some clones. Where compared with another copy, unresolved V genes explain less than half of these, and the others have no known cause. This sample has approximately 47,000 clones in its table, and around 73% of those were observed once. The ten largest make up 0.7% of the sample. Sequencing was done on a sample of sorted cells pooled from one or two spleens. The receptors stem from a pool of C57BL/6 mice in good health.

Comments on this clone: Gene labels here are mouse ones. The sequenced fragment ends 1 residue before the CDR3 boundary, so the rest is inferred from the germline J gene. The chain employs TRBV16 and TRBJ2-2, with 7 bases matching TRBD2. The CDR3 runs to 14 residues. Germline V gene sequence: CDR1 SGHSA, CDR2 FRNQAP. The V gene end was trimmed by 5 bases and the J gene end by 2 bases; junction bases not matched to a gene: 2. The CDR3: CASSPGLNTGQLYF. The covered CDR3 bases are TGTGCAAGCAGCCCGGGACTGAACACCGGGCAGCTCTAC.

On this clone itself: The listed genes are named as in mouse. CDR3 region: CASSLLGPSAETLYF. CDR3 DNA (partial): TGTGCCAGCAGTCTACTGGGCCCTAGTGCAGAAACGCTGTAT. V and J are TRBV13-3 and TRBJ2-3; D is possibly TRBD2 (6 bases). From the germline J gene comes the end of the CDR3, since the read stops 1 residue before it. CDR3 length equals 15 residues. In germline, CDR1 is NNHDY, CDR2 SYVADS. The germline V and J ends were trimmed by 4 bases and 0 bases, with 12 bases remaining between them.

Turning to this clone: Mouse germline and gene names are used. The DNA ends 1 residue before the CDR3 does, and the rest of the CDR3 is filled in from the germline J gene. V usage is TRBV1 and J usage is TRBJ1-6; TRBD1 matches at 10 bases. TRBJ1-6 is an open reading frame whose function is uncertain. The germline CDR1 and CDR2 sequences are NSQYPW and LRSPGD (reference sequence). J lost 7 bases, V lost 3 bases, and 6 bases had no gene match. This CDR3 is built from 16 residues. The CDR3 loop is CTCSAPGQGRNSPLYF. CDR3 DNA, as far as it was read: TGCACCTGCAGTGCTCCGGGACAGGGGAGGAATTCGCCCCTCTAC.